In its sample, the clone carrying this T cell receptor beta chain ranks as large. In the source study's methods: Estimation of nucleated cell counts relied on the amplification of reference gene primers. Method: immunoSEQ multiplex PCR; TCRdb's copy keeps in-frame clones and lacks some. V and J calls and clone size come straight from that table; D and trimming were deduced from the DNA. Among more than 45,000 clones, less than 90% were seen once, and the ten largest hold roughly 8.4%. The sample belongs to a study of blood T cell repertoires in COVID-19. Looking at the study overall: Collection of acute and convalescent COVID-19 samples took place in the United States, Italy and Spain. PBMCs, B-cell-depleted T cells, or T cells were the source of the cDNA or gDNA that made up the material.

V dropped 1 base and J dropped 6 bases, with 13 bases sitting between them. The CDR3 contains 14 residues. Germline lookup yields CDR1 GTSNPN and CDR2 SVGIG (reference sequence). This receptor was identified in a woman aged 70-85 years with active COVID-19. The chain couples TRBV30 to TRBJ1-5; D ambiguous. Sequenced sample: peripheral blood. Here the CDR3 reads CAWSDGMAGQPQHF. Here the CDR3 DNA reads TGTGCCTGGAGTGACGGGATGGCGGGTCAGCCCCAGCATTTT.